A selection of T cell receptor beta chains follows, all from one sample in a study of PD-1 blockade in classical Hodgkin lymphoma. Only in-frame clones appear in the TCRdb table, and some are missing; sequencing was by immunoSEQ multiplex PCR. This table has 20,000 to 25,000 clones, 75% to 85% appearing once. The sequencing used peripheral blood mononuclear cells (PBMCs), collected before the second cycle of nivolumab. The origin of the receptors is a human donor with classical Hodgkin lymphoma. CDR3s include the opening cysteine and the closing phenylalanine or tryptophan. A D gene is named only where the DNA matches it firmly. Rows may omit the clone size; those that give it use once, few, many or a size class.

v_gene	abundance	d_gene	j_gene	CDR3aa	CDR3nt
TRBV4-2	-	TRBD1	TRBJ1-1	CASSQDQGVMNTEAFF	TGTGCCAGCAGCCAAGACCAGGGGGTCATGAACACTGAAGCTTTCTTT
TRBV5-1	-	-	TRBJ2-7	CASSTIYEQYF	TGCGCCAGCAGCACGATTTACGAGCAGTACTTC
TRBV18	once	-	TRBJ1-1	CASSRDRRMNTEAFF	TGTGCCAGCTCACGAGACAGGAGAATGAACACTGAAGCTTTCTTT
TRBV29-1	few	-	TRBJ2-3	CSVDLADTQYF	TGCAGCGTCGATCTAGCGGATACGCAGTATTTT
TRBV7-2	-	TRBD1	TRBJ2-7	CASSLGGGQGSYEQYF	TGTGCCAGCAGCCTCGGTGGGGGACAGGGTTCCTACGAGCAGTACTTC
TRBV6-5	-	-	TRBJ2-1	CASSSPPTSTYEQFF	TGTGCCAGCAGTTCTCCTCCTACGTCTACATATGAGCAGTTCTTC
TRBV2	-	TRBD1	TRBJ2-1	CASSLDRGAYNEQFF	TGTGCCAGCAGTCTGGACAGGGGAGCCTACAATGAGCAGTTCTTC
TRBV6-5	-	-	TRBJ2-7	CASSYSAGLSYEQYF	TGTGCCAGCAGTTACTCGGCGGGGCTCTCCTACGAGCAGTACTTC
TRBV19	-	TRBD1	TRBJ1-4	CASQGALNEKLFF	TGTGCCAGTCAGGGGGCGTTGAATGAAAAACTGTTTTTT
TRBV7-9	-	TRBD2	TRBJ2-3	CASSHGTSGTQYF	TGTGCCAGCAGCCACGGGACTAGCGGTACGCAGTATTTT
TRBV6-6	-	-	TRBJ2-3	CASSYDDLILGDTQYF	TGTGCCAGCAGTTACGACGATCTTATTTTAGGGGATACGCAGTATTTT
TRBV7-9	-	TRBD1	TRBJ2-5	CASSVYRDRRQETQYF	TGTGCCAGCAGCGTGTACCGGGACAGGAGACAAGAGACCCAGTACTTC
TRBV7-3	-	TRBD1	TRBJ1-2	CASSLGRDSPNYGYTF	TGTGCCAGCAGCTTAGGCCGGGACAGCCCTAACTATGGCTACACCTTC